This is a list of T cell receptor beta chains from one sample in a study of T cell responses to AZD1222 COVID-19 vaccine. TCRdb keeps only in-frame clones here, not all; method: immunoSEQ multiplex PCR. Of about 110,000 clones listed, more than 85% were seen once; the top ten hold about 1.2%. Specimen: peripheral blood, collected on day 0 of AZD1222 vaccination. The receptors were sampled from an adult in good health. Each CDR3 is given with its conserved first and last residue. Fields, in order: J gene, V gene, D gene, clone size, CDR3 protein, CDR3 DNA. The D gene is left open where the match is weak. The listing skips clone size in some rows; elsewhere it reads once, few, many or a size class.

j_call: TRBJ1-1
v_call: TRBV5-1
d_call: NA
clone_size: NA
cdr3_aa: CASSSLDRNTEAFF
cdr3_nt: TGCGCCAGCAGCTCCCTAGACAGGAACACTGAAGCTTTCTTT

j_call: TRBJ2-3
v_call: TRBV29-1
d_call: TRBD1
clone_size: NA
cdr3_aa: CSVPGQGATDTQYF
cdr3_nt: TGCAGCGTGCCGGGACAGGGGGCAACAGATACGCAGTATTTT

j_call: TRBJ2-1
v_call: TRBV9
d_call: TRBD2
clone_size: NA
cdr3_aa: CASSVEGWASGSEQFF
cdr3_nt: TGTGCCAGCAGCGTAGAGGGATGGGCTAGCGGAAGTGAGCAGTTCTTC

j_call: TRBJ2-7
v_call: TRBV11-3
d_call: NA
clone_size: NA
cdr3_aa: CASSLDPYEQYF
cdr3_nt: TGTGCCAGCAGCTTAGATCCCTACGAGCAGTACTTC

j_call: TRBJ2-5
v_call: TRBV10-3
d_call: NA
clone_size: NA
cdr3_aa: CAISPGPRETQYF
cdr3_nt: TGTGCCATCAGTCCGGGACCGAGGGAGACCCAGTACTTC

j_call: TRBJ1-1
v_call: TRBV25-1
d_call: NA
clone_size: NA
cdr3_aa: CASSIGNGSGMNTEAFF
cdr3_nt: TGTGCCAGCAGTATCGGAAATGGATCGGGTATGAACACTGAAGCTTTCTTT

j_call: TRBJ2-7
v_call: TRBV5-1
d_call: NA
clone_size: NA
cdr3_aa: CASSPSPSSYEQYF
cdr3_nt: TGCGCCAGCAGCCCCTCTCCCAGCTCCTACGAGCAGTACTTC

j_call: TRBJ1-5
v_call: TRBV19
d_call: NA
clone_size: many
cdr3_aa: CASSWGGVENQPQHF
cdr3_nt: TGTGCCAGTAGCTGGGGGGGGGTCGAAAATCAGCCCCAGCATTTT

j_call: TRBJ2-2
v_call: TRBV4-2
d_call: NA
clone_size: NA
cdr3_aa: CASSQDWAGRDTGELFF
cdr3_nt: TGTGCCAGCAGCCAAGATTGGGCGGGTAGAGACACCGGGGAGCTGTTTTTT

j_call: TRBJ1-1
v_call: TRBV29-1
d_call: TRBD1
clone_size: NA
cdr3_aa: CSVERSGGRDTEAFF
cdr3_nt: TGCAGCGTTGAAAGGTCAGGGGGCAGGGACACTGAAGCTTTCTTT

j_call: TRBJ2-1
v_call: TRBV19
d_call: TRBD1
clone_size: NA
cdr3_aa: CASMEDRGVYNEQFF
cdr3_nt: TGTGCCAGTATGGAGGACAGGGGCGTTTACAATGAGCAGTTCTTC

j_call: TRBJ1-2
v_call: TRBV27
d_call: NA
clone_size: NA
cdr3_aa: CASRAMGAYGYTF
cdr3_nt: TGTGCCAGCAGGGCAATGGGGGCCTATGGCTACACCTTC

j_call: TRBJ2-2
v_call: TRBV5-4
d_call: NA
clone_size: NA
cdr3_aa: CASSPGRRENTGELFF
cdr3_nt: TGTGCCAGCAGCCCGGGAAGACGGGAGAACACCGGGGAGCTGTTTTTT

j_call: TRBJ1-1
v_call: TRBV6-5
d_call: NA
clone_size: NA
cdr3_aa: CASSSLGGARTEAFF
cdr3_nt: TGTGCCAGCAGCTCCCTCGGGGGCGCGAGGACTGAAGCTTTCTTT

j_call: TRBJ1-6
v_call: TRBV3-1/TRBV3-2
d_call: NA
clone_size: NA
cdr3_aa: CASSQARGRPPLHF
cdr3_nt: TGTGCCAGCAGCCAAGCCCGAGGACGCCCCCCCCTCCACTTT

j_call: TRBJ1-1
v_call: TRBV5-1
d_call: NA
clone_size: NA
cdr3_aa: CASSLMVSDRSTEAFF
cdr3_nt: TGCGCCAGCAGCTTAATGGTATCGGATAGGAGCACTGAAGCTTTCTTT

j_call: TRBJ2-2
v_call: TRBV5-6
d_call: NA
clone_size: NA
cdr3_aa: CASSDSGTAAGELFF
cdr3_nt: TGTGCCAGCAGCGATAGCGGGACAGCCGCCGGGGAGCTGTTTTTT

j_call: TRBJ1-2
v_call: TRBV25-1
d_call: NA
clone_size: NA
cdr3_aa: CASSELGEMSYTF
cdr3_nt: TGTGCCAGCAGTGAACTCGGGGAAATGAGCTACACCTTC

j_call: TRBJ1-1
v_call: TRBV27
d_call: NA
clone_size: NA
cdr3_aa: CASSRAIDTEAFF
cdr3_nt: TGTGCCAGCAGTCGGGCGATCGACACTGAAGCTTTCTTT

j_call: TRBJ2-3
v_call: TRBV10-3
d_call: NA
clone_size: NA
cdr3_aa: CAISLGDTQYF
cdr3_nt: TGTGCCATCAGCCTGGGGGATACGCAGTATTTT

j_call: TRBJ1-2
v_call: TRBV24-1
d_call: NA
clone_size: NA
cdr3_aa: CATSDSRRVLGYTF
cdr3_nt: TGTGCCACCAGTGATTCTCGCAGGGTCCTGGGCTACACCTTC

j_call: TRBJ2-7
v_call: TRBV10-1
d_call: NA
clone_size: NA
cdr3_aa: CASSDKRYEQYF
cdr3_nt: TGCGCCAGCAGTGACAAGCGCTACGAGCAGTACTTC

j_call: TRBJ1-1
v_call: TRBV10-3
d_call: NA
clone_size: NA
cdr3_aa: CAIRMGLGANTEAFF
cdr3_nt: TGTGCCATCAGAATGGGCTTGGGGGCCAACACTGAAGCTTTCTTT

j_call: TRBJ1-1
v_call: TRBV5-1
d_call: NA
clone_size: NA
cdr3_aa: CASSLVPDMNTEAFF
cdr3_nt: TGCGCCAGCAGCTTGGTCCCCGATATGAACACTGAAGCTTTCTTT

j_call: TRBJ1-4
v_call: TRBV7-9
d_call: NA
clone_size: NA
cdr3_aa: CASSSGQFATNEKLFF
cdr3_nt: TGTGCCAGCAGCTCCGGACAGTTTGCAACTAATGAAAAACTGTTTTTT

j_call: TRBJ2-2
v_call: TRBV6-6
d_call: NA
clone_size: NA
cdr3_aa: CASSYVGTGELFF
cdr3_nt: TGTGCCAGCAGTTACGTCGGCACCGGGGAGCTGTTTTTT

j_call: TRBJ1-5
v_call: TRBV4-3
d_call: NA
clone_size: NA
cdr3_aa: CASSQDGGANQPQHF
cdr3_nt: TGCGCCAGCAGCCAAGATGGGGGGGCTAATCAGCCCCAGCATTTT

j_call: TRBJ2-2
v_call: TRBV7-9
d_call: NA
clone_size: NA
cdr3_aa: CASSSLLGAVGELFF
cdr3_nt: TGTGCCAGCAGCTCCCTGTTGGGGGCCGTCGGGGAGCTGTTTTTT

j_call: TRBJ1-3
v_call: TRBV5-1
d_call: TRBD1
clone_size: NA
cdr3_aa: CASSPDRVYSGNTIYF
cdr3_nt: TGCGCCAGCAGCCCGGACAGGGTTTACTCTGGAAACACCATATATTTT

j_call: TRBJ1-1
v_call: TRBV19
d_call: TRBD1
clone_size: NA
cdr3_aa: CASSLPRDRGTEAFF
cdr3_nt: TGTGCCAGTAGTCTCCCCCGGGACAGGGGAACTGAAGCTTTCTTT

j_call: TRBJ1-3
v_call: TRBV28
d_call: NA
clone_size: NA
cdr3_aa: CASSLNGLSGNTIYF
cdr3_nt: TGTGCCAGCAGTTTGAATGGGCTCTCTGGAAACACCATATATTTT

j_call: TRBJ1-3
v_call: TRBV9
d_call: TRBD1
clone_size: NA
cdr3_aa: CASSVETGSSLGNTIYF
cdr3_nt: TGTGCCAGCAGCGTAGAGACAGGGTCTTCTCTGGGAAACACCATATATTTT

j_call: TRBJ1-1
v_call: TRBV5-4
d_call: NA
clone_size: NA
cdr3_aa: CASSLEAAEAFF
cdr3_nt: TGTGCCAGCAGCTTGGAAGCAGCTGAAGCTTTCTTT

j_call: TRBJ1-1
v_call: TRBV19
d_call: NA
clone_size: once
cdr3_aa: CASSMWKNTEAFF
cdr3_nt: TGTGCCAGTAGTATGTGGAAGAACACTGAAGCTTTCTTT

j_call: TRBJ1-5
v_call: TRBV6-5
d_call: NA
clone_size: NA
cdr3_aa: CASRPGTRDNQPQHF
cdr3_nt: TGTGCCAGCAGACCCGGGACCCGAGACAATCAGCCCCAGCATTTT

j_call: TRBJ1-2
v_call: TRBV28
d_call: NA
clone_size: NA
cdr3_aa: CASSFGGEGYGYTF
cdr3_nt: TGTGCCAGCAGTTTTGGGGGTGAGGGGTATGGCTACACCTTC

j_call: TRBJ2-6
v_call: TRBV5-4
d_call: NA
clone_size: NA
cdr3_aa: CASSLLWRSGANVLTF
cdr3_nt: TGTGCCAGCAGCTTGTTGTGGCGTTCTGGGGCCAACGTCCTGACTTTC

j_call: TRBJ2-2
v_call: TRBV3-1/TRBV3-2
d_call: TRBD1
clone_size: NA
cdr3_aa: CASSLSQGQGGELFF
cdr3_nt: TGTGCCAGCAGCCTTTCACAGGGGCAAGGCGGGGAGCTGTTTTTT

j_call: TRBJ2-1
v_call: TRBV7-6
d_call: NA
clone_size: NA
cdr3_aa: CASSLATPPQGNEQFF
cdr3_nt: TGTGCTAGCAGCTTAGCCACCCCCCCCCAGGGGAATGAGCAGTTCTTC

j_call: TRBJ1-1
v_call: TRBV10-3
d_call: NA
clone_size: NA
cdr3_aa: CAISESGGGVRTEAFF
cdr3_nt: TGTGCCATCAGTGAGTCCGGGGGGGGAGTCAGGACTGAAGCTTTCTTT

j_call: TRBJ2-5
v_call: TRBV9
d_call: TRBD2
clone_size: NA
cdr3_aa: CASSRLSGIKETQYF
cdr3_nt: TGTGCCAGCAGCCGCCTTAGCGGGATAAAAGAGACCCAGTACTTC

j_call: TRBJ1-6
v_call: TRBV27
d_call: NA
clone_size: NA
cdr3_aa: CASSLGQPVFSPLHF
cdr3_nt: TGTGCCAGCAGTTTAGGGCAGCCCGTCTTTTCACCCCTCCACTTT

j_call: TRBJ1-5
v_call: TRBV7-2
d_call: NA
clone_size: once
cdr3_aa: CASSLAPQGQQPQHF
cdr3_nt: TGTGCCAGCAGCTTAGCCCCCCAGGGGCAACAGCCCCAGCATTTT

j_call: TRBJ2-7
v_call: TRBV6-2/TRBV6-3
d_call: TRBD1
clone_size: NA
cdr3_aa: CASSQGVDEQYF
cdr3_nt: TGTGCCAGCAGTCAGGGGGTGGACGAGCAGTACTTC

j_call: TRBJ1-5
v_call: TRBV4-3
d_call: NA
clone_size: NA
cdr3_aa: CASSQEISRNQPQHF
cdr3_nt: TGCGCCAGCAGCCAAGAAATATCTAGGAATCAGCCCCAGCATTTT

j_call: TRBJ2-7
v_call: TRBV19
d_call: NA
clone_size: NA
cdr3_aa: CASSKGSGGYEQYF
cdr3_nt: TGTGCCAGTAGTAAGGGCAGTGGGGGGTACGAGCAGTACTTC

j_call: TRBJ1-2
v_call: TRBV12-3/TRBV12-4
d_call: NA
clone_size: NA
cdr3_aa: CASSLAPKRAYTF
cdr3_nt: TGTGCCAGCAGTTTAGCCCCCAAGCGAGCCTACACCTTC

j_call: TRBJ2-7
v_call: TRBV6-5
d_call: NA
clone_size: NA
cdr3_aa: CASKGYYEQYF
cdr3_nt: TGTGCCAGCAAAGGGTACTACGAGCAGTACTTC

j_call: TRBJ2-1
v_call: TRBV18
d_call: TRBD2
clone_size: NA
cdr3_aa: CASSGRLAGDDEQFF
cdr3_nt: TGTGCCAGCTCAGGCAGACTAGCGGGAGACGATGAGCAGTTCTTC

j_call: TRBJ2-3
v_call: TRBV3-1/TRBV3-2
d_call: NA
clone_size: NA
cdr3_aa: CASSQDGVPSTDTQYF
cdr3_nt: TGTGCCAGCAGCCAAGATGGAGTACCTAGCACAGATACGCAGTATTTT

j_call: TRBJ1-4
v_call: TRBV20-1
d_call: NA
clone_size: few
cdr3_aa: CSASQGDEKLFF
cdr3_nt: TGCAGTGCTAGTCAGGGCGATGAAAAACTGTTTTTT

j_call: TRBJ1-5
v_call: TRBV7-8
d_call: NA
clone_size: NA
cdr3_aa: CASSLLSGNQPQHF
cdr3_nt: TGTGCCAGCAGCTTATTATCGGGAAATCAGCCCCAGCATTTT

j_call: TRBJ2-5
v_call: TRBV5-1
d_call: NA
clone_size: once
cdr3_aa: CASSLLGLSSETQYF
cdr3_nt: TGCGCCAGCAGCTTATTGGGTCTAAGTTCGGAGACCCAGTACTTC

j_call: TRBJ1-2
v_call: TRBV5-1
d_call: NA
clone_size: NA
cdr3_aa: CASSLSPRQNYGYTF
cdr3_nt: TGCGCCAGCAGCTTGTCGCCGCGGCAGAACTATGGCTACACCTTC

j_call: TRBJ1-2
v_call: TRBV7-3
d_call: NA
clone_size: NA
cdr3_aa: CASSPTGGGDYGYTF
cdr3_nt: TGTGCCAGCAGCCCAACGGGGGGAGGGGACTATGGCTACACCTTC